One T cell receptor (beta chain) is described in this entry. No antigen is known for it. Trimming pared 3 bases from V and 0 bases from J, leaving 9 bases between. The CDR3 runs to 14 residues. Germline CDR1 SEHNR, CDR2 FQNEAQ (reference sequence). Assay used: immunoSEQ multiplex PCR; TCRdb lists only in-frame clones, some missing. Here the sample spans some 200,000 clones, 80% to 95% being singletons. This sample stems from a study of T cell responses to AZD1222 COVID-19 vaccine. Study observations and caveats: Only five or six AZD1222 recipients tested seropositive at baseline.

This material consisted of peripheral blood, taken 28 days after the second AZD1222 dose. The chain has TRBV7-9 and TRBJ2-7; unclear D gene. This receptor was identified in an adult who received the AZD1222 COVID-19 vaccine. Written as DNA, the CDR3 is TGTGCCAGCAGCTTTAACTCGAACTCCTACGAGCAGTACTTC. It encodes CASSFNSNSYEQYF.